The source of this T cell receptor (beta chain) is a study of blood T cell repertoires in COVID-19. Across the study: Samples of COVID-19 (acute and convalescent) were obtained from the United States, Italy and Spain.

Study processing details: Estimated nucleated cell counts came from reference gene primer amplification. Here immunoSEQ multiplex PCR was the method, and the copy in TCRdb shows in-frame clones only, minus some. V and J calls and clone size come straight from that table; D and trimming were deduced from the DNA. The data contain fewer than 250,000 clones, approximately 80% of them singletons. Seattle-derived patients entered the study during active infection and were followed longitudinally. The TCR sequence derives from a man between 60 and 75 years old with COVID-19, enrolled during active disease. Sequences were obtained from peripheral blood.

DNA of the CDR3: TGTGCCAGTAGTATACAGGGACAGATGAACACTGAAGCTTTCTTT. It specifies CASSIQGQMNTEAFF. The chain carries TRBV19 and TRBJ1-1; TRBD1 matches at 7 bases. V lost 2 bases to trimming and J lost 0 bases; unmatched junction nucleotides: 3. This CDR3 comprises 15 residues. CDR1 LNHDA and CDR2 SQIVND come from the germline V gene (reference sequence).